This T cell receptor beta chain was recovered during a study of blood T cells in healthy people across ages. Study conclusions and caveats: TCR beta diversity, measured per million T cells, fell in a roughly linear way with age.

Comment on this clonotype: Its antigen remains unknown.

The V end was cut by 3 bases, the J end by 3 bases, with 11 bases between. CDR1 is SQVTM, CDR2 ANQGSEA, per germline. CDR3 length equals 13 residues. It was with a sample-barcoded 5' primer and a J-beta primer mix that a second PCR of about 6 to 12 cycles was run. TCRdb recomputed calls from the 5' RACE reads with MiXCR, one row per CDR3 protein. The sample records under 1,100,000 distinct CDR3 sequences, 25% being singletons. Another study also made use of these data, one on T cells of mothers and their children. That work adds: Across the analysis, no persistent microchimeric T cell clones were detected.

This TCR was recovered from a girl aged 2-10 years in good health. Material for sequencing was blood. This chain uses TRBV29-1 with TRBJ1-2; D is possibly TRBD1 (6 bases). CDR3 protein: CSVEYRDHYGYTF. The CDR3 nucleotides are TGCAGCGTTGAGTACAGGGATCACTATGGCTACACCTTC.